These 5 T cell receptor beta chains share one sample of origin, sequenced in a study of T cell responses to AZD1222 COVID-19 vaccine. The table came from immunoSEQ multiplex PCR; TCRdb's copy has only in-frame clones and leaves some out. The data hold about 88,000 clones, with about 89% observed a single time. Sample: peripheral blood, taken 28 days after the second AZD1222 dose. These receptors all stem from an adult who received the AZD1222 COVID-19 vaccine.

This chain uses TRBV10-2 with TRBJ2-3, with 12 positions matching TRBD1. There are 18 residues in the CDR3. Germline V lookup: CDR1 WSHSY, CDR2 SAAADI. V gave up 7 bases and J gave up 4 bases; unmatched junction bases: 15. The CDR3 here is CASMGTGGIVRMSDTQYF. CDR3 sequence (DNA): TGCGCCAGCATGGGGACAGGGGGCATAGTTCGGATGTCAGATACGCAGTATTTT.

V is TRBV6-6 and J is TRBJ1-5, with D possibly matching TRBD1 (6 bases). Trimming cost V 5 bases and J 1 base, with 9 bases left between them. CDR1 is MNHNY, CDR2 SVGAGI, per germline (reference sequence). This CDR3 region has 14 residues. The CDR3 loop is CASSPGTSNQPQHF. The CDR3 bases are TGTGCCAGCAGTCCCGGGACAAGCAATCAGCCCCAGCATTTT.

J is TRBJ1-5 and V is TRBV2; D is uncertain. Trimming left V 7 bases short and J 2 bases short, with 12 bases between. Germline CDR1 reads SNHLY; CDR2 reads FYNNEI. This CDR3 region has 14 residues. CDR3 residues: CASNSAGGNQPQHF. CDR3 in DNA: TGTGCCAGCAATAGTGCAGGCGGCAATCAGCCCCAGCATTTT.

The V gene is TRBV5-5, the J gene TRBJ2-5; a weak D match, TRBD2 (5 bases). Germline CDR1 reads SGHKS; CDR2 reads YYEKEE (reference sequence). V was shortened by 2 bases and J by 5 bases, with 10 bases between the two germline ends. This CDR3 is 13 amino acids long. CDR3 DNA sequence: TGTGCCAGCAGCTTTGGCGGGCTTGAGACCCAGTACTTC. Translation gives CASSFGGLETQYF.

The chain couples TRBV19 to TRBJ1-5; 9 bases fit TRBD1. The CDR3 contains 16 residues. Germline V gene lookup returns CDR1 LNHDA and CDR2 SQIVND (reference sequence). The trim removed 3 bases at V and 1 base at J, leaving 4 bases unmatched. The CDR3 spells CASSITGQGSNQPQHF. In DNA form, the CDR3 reads TGTGCCAGTAGTATCACCGGACAGGGGAGCAATCAGCCCCAGCATTTT.